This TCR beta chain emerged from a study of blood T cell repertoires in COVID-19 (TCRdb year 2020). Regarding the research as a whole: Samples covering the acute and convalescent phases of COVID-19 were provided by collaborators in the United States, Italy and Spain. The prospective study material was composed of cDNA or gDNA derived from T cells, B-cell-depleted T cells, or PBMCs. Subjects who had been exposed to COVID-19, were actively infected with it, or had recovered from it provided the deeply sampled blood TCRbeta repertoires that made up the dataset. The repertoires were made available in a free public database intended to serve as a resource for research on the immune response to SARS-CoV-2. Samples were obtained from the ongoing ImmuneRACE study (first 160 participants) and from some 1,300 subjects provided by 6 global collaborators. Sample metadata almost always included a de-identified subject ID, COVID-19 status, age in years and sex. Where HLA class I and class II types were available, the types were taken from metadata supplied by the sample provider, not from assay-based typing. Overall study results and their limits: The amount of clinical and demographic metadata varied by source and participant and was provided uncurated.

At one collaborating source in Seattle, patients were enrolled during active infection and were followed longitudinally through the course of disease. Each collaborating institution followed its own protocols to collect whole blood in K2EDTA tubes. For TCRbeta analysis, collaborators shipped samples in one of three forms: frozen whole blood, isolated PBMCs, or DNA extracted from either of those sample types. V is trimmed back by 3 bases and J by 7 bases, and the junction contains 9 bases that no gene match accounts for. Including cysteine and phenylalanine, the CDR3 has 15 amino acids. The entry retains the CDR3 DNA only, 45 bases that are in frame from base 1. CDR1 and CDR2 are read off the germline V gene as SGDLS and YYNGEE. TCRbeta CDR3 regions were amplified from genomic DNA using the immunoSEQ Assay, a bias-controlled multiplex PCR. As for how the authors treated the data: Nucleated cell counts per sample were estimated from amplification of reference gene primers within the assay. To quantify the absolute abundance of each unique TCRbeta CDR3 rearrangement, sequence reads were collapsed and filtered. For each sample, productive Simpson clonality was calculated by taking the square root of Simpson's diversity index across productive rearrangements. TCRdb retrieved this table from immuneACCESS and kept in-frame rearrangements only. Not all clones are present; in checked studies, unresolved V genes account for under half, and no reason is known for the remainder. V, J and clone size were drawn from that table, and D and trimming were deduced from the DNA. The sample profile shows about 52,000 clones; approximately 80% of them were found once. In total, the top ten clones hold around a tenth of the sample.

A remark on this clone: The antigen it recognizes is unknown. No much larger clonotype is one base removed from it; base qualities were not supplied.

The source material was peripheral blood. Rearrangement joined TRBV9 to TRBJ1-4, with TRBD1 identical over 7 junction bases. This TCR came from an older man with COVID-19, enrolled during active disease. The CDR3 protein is CASSARTGPGEKLFF. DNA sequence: TGTGCCAGCAGCGCTCGGACAGGTCCGGGTGAAAAACTGTTTTTT. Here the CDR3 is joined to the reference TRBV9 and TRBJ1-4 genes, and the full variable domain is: DSGVTQTPKHLITATGQRVTLRCSPRSGDLSVYWYQQSLDQGLQFLIQYYNGEERAKGNILERFSAQQFPDLHSELNLSSLELGDSALYFCASSARTGPGEKLFFGSGTQLSVL.